Listed below are T cell receptor beta chains from one sample, sequenced in a study of circulating CD8 cells and anti-PD-1 response in melanoma. TCRdb re-called the reads with MiXCR, one entry per CDR3 protein. The table shows 700 to 900 distinct CDR3 sequences, with under 9.5% occurring only once. The material was CD8+ T cells from PBMCs, obtained at baseline or after one month of anti-PD-1 therapy (not recorded which). Receptors originate from a human donor with melanoma. Each CDR3 is given with its conserved first and last residue. The D gene is left open where the match is weak. A row's size may be missing; if present it is once, few, many or a size class.

TRBV2,medium-sized,TRBJ1-2,.,TGTGCCAGCAGTGAAGGGCCTGCCTCCATCCTCTATGGCTACACCTTC,CASSEGPASILYGYTF
TRBV4-2,medium-sized,TRBJ2-5,.,TGTGCCAGCAGCCAAGATGAGACGCAGTGGACCCAGTACTTC,CASSQDETQWTQYF
TRBV20-1,hyperexpanded,TRBJ2-3,TRBD2,TGCAGTGCTAGCCCCGGACTAGCGGACACAGATACGCAGTATTTT,CSASPGLADTDTQYF
TRBV2,few,TRBJ2-5,.,TGTGCCAGCAGTGTACTAATACAAGAGACCCAGTACTTC,CASSVLIQETQYF
TRBV6-1,few,TRBJ1-5,.,TGTGCCAGCAGTGAAAGGGTCGATTCCGGGCAGCCCCAGCATTTT,CASSERVDSGQPQHF
TRBV19,medium-sized,TRBJ1-5,.,TGTGCCACCTCTTTCGGAAATCAGCCCCAGCATTTT,CATSFGNQPQHF
TRBV19,.,TRBJ1-1,.,TGTGCCAGTAGTATAGTTTGGGGCACTGAAGCTTTCTTT,CASSIVWGTEAFF
TRBV19,medium-sized,TRBJ2-1,TRBD1,TGTGCCAGTAGTATTTCAGGGGGCAATGAGCAGTTCTTC,CASSISGGNEQFF
TRBV20-1,medium-sized,TRBJ2-3,TRBD2,TGCAGTGCTACTAGTAGAACTAGCGGGAACACAGATACGCAGTATTTT,CSATSRTSGNTDTQYF
TRBV20-1,.,TRBJ1-6,.,TGCAGTGCTAGAGACCCCCTCGGGACCCTGAATTCACCCCTCCGCTTT,CSARDPLGTLNSPLRF
TRBV19,medium-sized,TRBJ2-1,TRBD2,TGTGCCAGTAGTGTGGGGAGCGGGGGGCGCGGCTACAATGAGCAGTTCTTC,CASSVGSGGRGYNEQFF
TRBV23-1,few,TRBJ2-2,.,TGCGCCAGCGGAACTTTAACGGGAGCAAACACCGGGGAGCTGTTTTTT,CASGTLTGANTGELFF
TRBV5-8,few,TRBJ2-4,TRBD1,TGTGCCAGCAGCAAGGGACAGGCACTAGCCAAAAACATTCAGTACTTC,CASSKGQALAKNIQYF
TRBV30,.,TRBJ2-1,.,TGTGCCTGGAGTGTTATGTGGAATGAGCGGTTCTTC,CAWSVMWNERFF
TRBV19,large,TRBJ2-7,.,TGTGCCAGTACCCCTGACGGGGAGTCCTACGAGCAGTACTTC,CASTPDGESYEQYF
TRBV2,medium-sized,TRBJ2-2,TRBD1,TGTGCCAGCAGCCTCGGACAGGGAACGAACACCGGGGAGCTGTTTTTT,CASSLGQGTNTGELFF
TRBV12-3/TRBV12-4,medium-sized,TRBJ2-3,.,TGTGCCAGCAGTTCTGCGACGGCCGTGGGAGATACGCAGTATTTT,CASSSATAVGDTQYF
TRBV4-1,.,TRBJ2-3,.,TGCACCAGCAGCGCAGCTAGCACAGATACGCAGTATTTT,CTSSAASTDTQYF
TRBV5-4,large,TRBJ1-1,.,TGTGCCAGCAGCCTGGTGGGCACTGAAGCTTTCTTT,CASSLVGTEAFF
TRBV5-5,.,TRBJ1-5,.,TGTGCCAGCAGCTTGAGGCCAGCTTGGGATAGCAATCAGCCCCAGCATTTT,CASSLRPAWDSNQPQHF
TRBV6-5,medium-sized,TRBJ1-5,.,TGTGCCAGCAGTTACGAGGTTCATCAGCCCCAGCATTTT,CASSYEVHQPQHF
TRBV20-1,medium-sized,TRBJ2-3,.,TGCAGTGCTAGAGATTTCGAGGCTGCCTCGTTCGGCACAGATACGCAGTATTTT,CSARDFEAASFGTDTQYF
TRBV12-5,.,TRBJ2-7,TRBD2,TGTGCTAGTGGTAATAGCGGGGGGTTGTTCTACGAGCAGTACTTC,CASGNSGGLFYEQYF
TRBV19,.,TRBJ2-5,.,TGTGCCAGTAGTATGGTACAGGGGACGCCGGGAGAGACCCAGCACTTC,CASSMVQGTPGETQHF
TRBV5-6,large,TRBJ1-2,.,TGTGCCAGCAGCTTCGACTATGGCTACACCTTC,CASSFDYGYTF
TRBV19,large,TRBJ2-1,.,TGTGCCAGTAGTATCAACCTTCACAATGAGCAGTTCTTC,CASSINLHNEQFF
TRBV9,medium-sized,TRBJ2-1,.,TGTGCCAGCAGCGTAGAAGGCGATGAGCAGTTCTTC,CASSVEGDEQFF
TRBV12-3/TRBV12-4,medium-sized,TRBJ2-1,TRBD2,TGTGCCAGCAGTTTCCGGCGGGGGGGCCACGAGCAGTTCTTC,CASSFRRGGHEQFF
TRBV4-2,medium-sized,TRBJ1-2,.,TGTGCCAGCAGCCAACCCAAATCCCGAAACTACACCTTC,CASSQPKSRNYTF
TRBV2,large,TRBJ1-1,.,TGTGCCAGCAGTGAATCCCACCCCATGAACACTGAAGCTTTCTTT,CASSESHPMNTEAFF
TRBV20-1,.,TRBJ2-2,TRBD1,TGCAGTGCCCCTGGGACAGACACCGGGGAGCTGTTTTTT,CSAPGTDTGELFF
TRBV19,large,TRBJ2-2,TRBD1,TGTGCCAGTAGCGGGACAGCGAACACCGGGGAGCTGTTTTTT,CASSGTANTGELFF
TRBV3-1,few,TRBJ2-3,.,TGTGCCAGCAGCTTAGGCCATGATAGCGGCCCTAGCACAGATACGCAGTATTTT,CASSLGHDSGPSTDTQYF
TRBV20-1,medium-sized,TRBJ1-2,TRBD1,TGCAGTGCTAGAGAAGGAAGGGGGCCTGGCTACACCTTC,CSAREGRGPGYTF
TRBV9,medium-sized,TRBJ2-3,.,TGTGCCAGCAGCGTCGAAGGCGGTCCAGATACGCAGTATTTT,CASSVEGGPDTQYF
TRBV19,medium-sized,TRBJ1-5,.,TGTGCCACCAACCCGGCAGGGTTGGGTCAGCCCCAGCATTTT,CATNPAGLGQPQHF
TRBV6-2/TRBV6-3,large,TRBJ1-1,.,TGTGCCAGCAGTTACGAGACAGATGAAGCTTTCTTT,CASSYETDEAFF
TRBV27,large,TRBJ2-7,.,TGTGCCAGCAGTTTGGGGGACAACTACGAGCAGTACTTC,CASSLGDNYEQYF
TRBV19,medium-sized,TRBJ1-2,.,TGTGCCAGTAGTCCGTTGACAAGACCGAACTATGGCTACACCTTC,CASSPLTRPNYGYTF
TRBV12-3/TRBV12-4,large,TRBJ2-2,TRBD2,TGTGCCAGCAGTCCCGCCGGGACTAGCGGGGATTACGGGGAGCTGTTTTTT,CASSPAGTSGDYGELFF
TRBV9,few,TRBJ2-7,.,TGTGCCAGCAGCGTAGGGGACTTTACATACGAGCAGTACTTC,CASSVGDFTYEQYF
TRBV4-2,.,TRBJ2-6,TRBD1,TGTGCCAGCAGCAGCCCCGAGGACAGGGAGGAGTCCGGGGCCAACGTCCTGACTTTC,CASSSPEDREESGANVLTF
TRBV19,large,TRBJ2-3,.,TGTGCCAGTAGTATTCGGCCCTATACGCAGTATTTT,CASSIRPYTQYF
TRBV7-3,medium-sized,TRBJ2-1,.,TGTGCCAGCAGCCCCCTCGGCAGTTACAATGAGCAGTTCTTC,CASSPLGSYNEQFF
TRBV9,medium-sized,TRBJ2-5,.,TGTGCCAGCAGCGTAGGTAGCGTACAAGAGACCCAGTACTTC,CASSVGSVQETQYF
TRBV19,medium-sized,TRBJ2-7,TRBD1,TGTGCCAGTAGTCCCTGGACAGGAGCCTCCTATGAGCAGTACTTC,CASSPWTGASYEQYF
TRBV5-6,medium-sized,TRBJ2-7,.,TGTGCCAGCAGCTTGGCCGTGGGAATCTACGAGCAGTACTTC,CASSLAVGIYEQYF
TRBV7-3,medium-sized,TRBJ2-1,.,TGTGCCAGCAGCTCTGACGGAAATGAGCAGTTCTTC,CASSSDGNEQFF
TRBV27,large,TRBJ2-1,TRBD2,TGTGCCAGCAGTTTTCGGCGGGGGGGCTACAATGAGCAGTTCTTC,CASSFRRGGYNEQFF
TRBV19,medium-sized,TRBJ1-5,.,TGTGCCAGCAACCCTCAGGGGCTAGGGCAGCCCCAGCATTTT,CASNPQGLGQPQHF
TRBV28,medium-sized,TRBJ2-7,TRBD1,TGTGCCAGCAGGGATACCGGGACAGGATTCTACGAGCAGTACTTC,CASRDTGTGFYEQYF